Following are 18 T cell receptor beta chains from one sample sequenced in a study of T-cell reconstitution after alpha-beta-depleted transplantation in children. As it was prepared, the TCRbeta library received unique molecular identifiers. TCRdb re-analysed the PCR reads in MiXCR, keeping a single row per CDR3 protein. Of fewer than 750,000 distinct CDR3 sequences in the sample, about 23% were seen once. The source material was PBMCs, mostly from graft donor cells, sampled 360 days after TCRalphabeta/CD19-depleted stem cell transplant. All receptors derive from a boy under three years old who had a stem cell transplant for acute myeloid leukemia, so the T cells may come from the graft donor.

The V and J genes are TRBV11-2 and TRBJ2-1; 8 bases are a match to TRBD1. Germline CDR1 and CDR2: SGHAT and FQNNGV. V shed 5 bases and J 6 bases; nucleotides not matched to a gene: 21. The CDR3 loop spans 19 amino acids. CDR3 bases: TGTGCCAGCAGCCCGCGTGGGGCAGGGGGCGCGTATACAGGCAATGAGCAGTTCTTC. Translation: CASSPRGAGGAYTGNEQFF.

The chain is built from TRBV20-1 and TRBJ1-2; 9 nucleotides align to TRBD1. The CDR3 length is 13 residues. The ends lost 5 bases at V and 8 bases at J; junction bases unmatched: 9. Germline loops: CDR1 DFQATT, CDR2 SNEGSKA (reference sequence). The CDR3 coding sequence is TGCAGTGCTTGGGACAGGGTTTTTTGGGGCTACACCTTC. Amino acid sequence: CSAWDRVFWGYTF.

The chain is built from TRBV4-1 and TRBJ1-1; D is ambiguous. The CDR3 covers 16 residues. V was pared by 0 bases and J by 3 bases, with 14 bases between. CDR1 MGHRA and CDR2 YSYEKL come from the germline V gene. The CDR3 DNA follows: TGCGCCAGCAGCCAAGATCGAGGCTGGAGGGACACTGAAGCTTTCTTT. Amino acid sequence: CASSQDRGWRDTEAFF.

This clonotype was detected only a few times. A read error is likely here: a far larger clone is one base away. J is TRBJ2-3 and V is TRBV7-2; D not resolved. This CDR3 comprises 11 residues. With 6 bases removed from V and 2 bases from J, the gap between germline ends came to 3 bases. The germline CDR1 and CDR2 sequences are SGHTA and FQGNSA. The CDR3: CASRFTDTQYF. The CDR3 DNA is TGTGCCAGCAGGTTCACAGATACGCAGTATTTT.

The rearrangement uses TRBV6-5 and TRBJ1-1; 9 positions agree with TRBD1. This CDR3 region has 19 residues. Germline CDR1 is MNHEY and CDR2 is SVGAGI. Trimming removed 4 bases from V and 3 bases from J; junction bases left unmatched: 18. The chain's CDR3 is CASSSTHDRGYRRYTEAFF. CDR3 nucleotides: TGTGCCAGCAGTTCCACTCACGACAGGGGGTATCGACGGTACACTGAAGCTTTCTTT.

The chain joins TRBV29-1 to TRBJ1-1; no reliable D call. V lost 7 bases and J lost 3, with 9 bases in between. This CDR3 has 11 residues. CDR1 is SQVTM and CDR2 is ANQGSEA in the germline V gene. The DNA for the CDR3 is TGCAGCGCCGGCGAGGACACTGAAGCTTTCTTT. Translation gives CSAGEDTEAFF.

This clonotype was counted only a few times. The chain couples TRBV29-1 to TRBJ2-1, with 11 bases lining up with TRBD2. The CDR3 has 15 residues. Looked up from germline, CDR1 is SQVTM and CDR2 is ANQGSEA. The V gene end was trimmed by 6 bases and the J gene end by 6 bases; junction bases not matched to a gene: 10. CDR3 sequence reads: CSVALLAGAINEQFF. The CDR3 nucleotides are TGCAGCGTCGCACTACTAGCGGGGGCGATCAATGAGCAGTTCTTC.

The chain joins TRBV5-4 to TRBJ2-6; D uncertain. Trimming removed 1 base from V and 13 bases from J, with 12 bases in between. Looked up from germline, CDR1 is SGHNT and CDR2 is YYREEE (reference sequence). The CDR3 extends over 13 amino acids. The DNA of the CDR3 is TGTGCCAGCAGCTTGTGGCAGCCTGGGGTCCTGACTTTC. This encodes CASSLWQPGVLTF. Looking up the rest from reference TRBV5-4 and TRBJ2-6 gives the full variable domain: ETGVTQSPTHLIKTRGQQVTLRCSSQSGHNTVSWYQQALGQGPQFIFQYYREEENGRGNFPPRFSGLQFPNYSSELNVNALELDDSALYLCASSLWQPGVLTFGAGSRLTVL.

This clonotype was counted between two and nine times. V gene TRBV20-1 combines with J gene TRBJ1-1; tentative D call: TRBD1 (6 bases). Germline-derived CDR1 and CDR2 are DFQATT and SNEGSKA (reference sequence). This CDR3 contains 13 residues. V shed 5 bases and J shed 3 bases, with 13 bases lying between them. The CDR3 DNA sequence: TGCAGTGCTTGGAGGGGGGGGGACACTGAAGCTTTCTTT. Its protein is CSAWRGGDTEAFF.

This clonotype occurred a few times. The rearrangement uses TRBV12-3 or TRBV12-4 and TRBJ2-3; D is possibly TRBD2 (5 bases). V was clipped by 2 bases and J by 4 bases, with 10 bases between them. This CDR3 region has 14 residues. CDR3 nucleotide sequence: TGTGCCAGCAGTTTAACAGTACTAGCAGATACGCAGTATTTT. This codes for CASSLTVLADTQYF.

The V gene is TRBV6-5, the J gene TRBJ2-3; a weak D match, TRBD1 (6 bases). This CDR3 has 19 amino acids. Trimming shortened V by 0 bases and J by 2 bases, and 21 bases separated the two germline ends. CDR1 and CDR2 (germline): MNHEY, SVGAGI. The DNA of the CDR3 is TGTGCCAGCAGTTACTCGGGGGACATCTCCTTTCACCCCACAGATACGCAGTATTTT. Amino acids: CASSYSGDISFHPTDTQYF.

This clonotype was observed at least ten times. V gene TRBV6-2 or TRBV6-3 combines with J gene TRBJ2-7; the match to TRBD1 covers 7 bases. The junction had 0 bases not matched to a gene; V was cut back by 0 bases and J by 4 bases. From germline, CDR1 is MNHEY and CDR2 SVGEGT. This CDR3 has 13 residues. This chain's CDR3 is CASSYSGQYEQYF. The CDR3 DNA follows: TGTGCCAGCAGTTACTCGGGACAGTACGAGCAGTACTTC.

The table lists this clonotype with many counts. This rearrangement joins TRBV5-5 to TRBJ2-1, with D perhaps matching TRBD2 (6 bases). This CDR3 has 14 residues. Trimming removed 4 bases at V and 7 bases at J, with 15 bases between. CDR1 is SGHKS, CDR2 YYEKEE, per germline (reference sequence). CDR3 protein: CASSAKSGGNEQFF. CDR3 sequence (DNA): TGTGCCAGCAGCGCCAAAAGTGGGGGGAATGAGCAGTTCTTC.

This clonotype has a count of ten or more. The CDR3 bases are TGCGCCAGCAGCCCGACTAGCGGGGGTAGCACAGATACGCAGTATTTT. Amino acid sequence: CASSPTSGGSTDTQYF. The J gene is TRBJ2-3, the V gene TRBV4-1; 12 positions agree with TRBD2. The CDR3 extends over 16 amino acids. The germline V gene has CDR1 MGHRA and CDR2 YSYEKL. Trimming took 4 bases from V and 0 from J; bases not matched to a gene: 2.

The CDR3 region has the DNA TGTGCCAGCAGCCCCCAGGGAGGGGACACTGAAGCTTTCTTT. It translates to CASSPQGGDTEAFF. V is TRBV7-9 and J is TRBJ1-1; TRBD1 might be the D (5 bases). Germline CDR1 and CDR2: SEHNR and FQNEAQ (reference sequence). Trimming shortened V by 5 bases and J by 3 bases, and 13 bases separated the two germline ends. This CDR3 spans 14 amino acids.

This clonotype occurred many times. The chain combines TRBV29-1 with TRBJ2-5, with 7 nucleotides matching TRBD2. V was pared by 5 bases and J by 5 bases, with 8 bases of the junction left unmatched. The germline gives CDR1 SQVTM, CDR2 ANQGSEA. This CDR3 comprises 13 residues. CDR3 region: CSVPSGREETQYF. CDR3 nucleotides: TGCAGCGTTCCTAGTGGGAGGGAGGAGACCCAGTACTTC.

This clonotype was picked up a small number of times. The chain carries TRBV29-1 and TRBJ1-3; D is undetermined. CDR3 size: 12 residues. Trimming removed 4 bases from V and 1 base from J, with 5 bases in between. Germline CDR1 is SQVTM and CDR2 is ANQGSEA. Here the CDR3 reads CSVGGSGNTIYF. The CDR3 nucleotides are TGCAGCGTTGGGGGATCTGGAAACACCATATATTTT.

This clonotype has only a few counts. The CDR3: CASSKTDIGPKFTYEQYV. The CDR3 DNA is TGTGCCAGCAGCAAGACTGACATCGGACCCAAATTCACCTACGAGCAGTACGTC. V gene TRBV21-1 combines with J gene TRBJ2-7. TRBV21-1 is given as a pseudogene. The CDR3 length is 18 residues.